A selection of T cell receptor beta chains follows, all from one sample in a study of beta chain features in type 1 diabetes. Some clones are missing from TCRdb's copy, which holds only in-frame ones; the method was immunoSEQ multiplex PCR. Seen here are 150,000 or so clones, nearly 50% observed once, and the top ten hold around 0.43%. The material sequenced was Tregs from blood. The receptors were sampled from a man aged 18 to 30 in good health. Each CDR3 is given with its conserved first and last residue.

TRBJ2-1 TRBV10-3 CAIGSNEQFF
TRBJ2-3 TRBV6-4 CASSANTGRTDTQYF
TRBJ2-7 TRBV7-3 CASSRTATSYEQYF
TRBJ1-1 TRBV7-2 CASSPRQGLNTEAFF
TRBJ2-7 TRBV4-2 CASSQGPTGSDYEQYF
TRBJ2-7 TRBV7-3 CASSPTGGGGLREQYF
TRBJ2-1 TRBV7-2 CASSLESGRIYNEQFF
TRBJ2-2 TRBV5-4 CASSSTRTNTGELFF
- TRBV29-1 CSVGGTGVYEQYF
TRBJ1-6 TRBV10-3 CAISVTGRSNSSYNSPLHF
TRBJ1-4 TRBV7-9 CASSWYKGTDNEKLFF
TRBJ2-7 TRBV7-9 CASSPRGQRTYEQYF
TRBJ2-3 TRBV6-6 CASRERGIDTQYF
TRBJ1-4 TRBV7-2 CASSRGQPNEKLFF
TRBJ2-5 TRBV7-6 CASSQSSAIQETQYF
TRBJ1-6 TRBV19 CASSRTGGSPLHF
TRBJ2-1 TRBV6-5 CASSSGQARAEQFF
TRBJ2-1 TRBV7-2 CASSYLAVNYNEQFF
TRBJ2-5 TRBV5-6 CASSLYVGIQETQYF
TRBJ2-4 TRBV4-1 CASSLLWRPGGNIQYF
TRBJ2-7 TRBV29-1 CSAVGRGNYEQYF
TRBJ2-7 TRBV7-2 CASSLLLAASYEQYF
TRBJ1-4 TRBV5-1 CASKSWGDEYNEKLFF
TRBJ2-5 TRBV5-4 CASSLAGSRQYF
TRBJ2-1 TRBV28 CASSIQRFRNNEQFF
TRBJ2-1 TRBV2 CASFGTGGRSGRLPSYNEQFF
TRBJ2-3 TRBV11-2 CASSSWVGTGGTDTQYF
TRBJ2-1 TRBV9 CASSRLDSYNEQFF
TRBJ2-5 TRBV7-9 CASSLGGLGQETQYF
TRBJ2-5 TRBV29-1 CSVLGQFAGETQYF
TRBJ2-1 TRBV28 CASRDRGYNEQFF